Given below is one TCR beta chain in context. Its cognate antigen is unknown. The CDR3 loop spans 15 amino acids. The ends were cut back, 5 bases at V and 3 bases at J, with 18 bases in the middle. Germline V gene lookup returns CDR1 SGHRS and CDR2 YFSETQ. These data come from a study of CD8 T cells in ankylosing spondylitis. Study-level results: Researchers reportedly found disease-linked clones significantly enriched in matched ankylosing spondylitis synovial fluid. Within peripheral blood, clones linked to disease were CD8+ and relatively rare.

Libraries for TCR beta were made by quantitative 5'-RACE with molecular barcodes. Via MiXCR, TCRdb re-called the 5' RACE reads, giving one row per CDR3 protein. There are about 250,000 distinct CDR3 sequences in the sample; more than 15% occur only once, and 25% to 40% lies in the top ten. This receptor was identified in a male donor with ankylosing spondylitis or in good health (not recorded which). The genes are TRBV5-1 and TRBJ2-7; possibly TRBD1 or TRBD2 for D (5 bases each). The sequencing input was blood, either unsorted or a sorted T cell fraction (not recorded which). CDR3 sequence (DNA): TGCGCCAGCAGAACCGGGCAGGGACGGCTCTACGAGCAGTACTTC. Translation gives CASRTGQGRLYEQYF.